Listed below are T cell receptor beta chains from one sample, sequenced in a study of blood T cell repertoires in COVID-19. Clones were sequenced by immunoSEQ multiplex PCR, and TCRdb holds only the in-frame ones, with some missing. The table has 220,000 or so clones, approximately 85% seen once; the top ten hold 7% to 10%. The sample comprised peripheral blood. All receptors derive from a woman over 75 with COVID-19, enrolled during active disease. The CDR3 runs from the conserved cysteine through the conserved F or W. D genes are given only for firm matches. Expanded clones are given a class, and other clones once, few, many or no size at all.

cdr3_aa: CASTESGGQTNEKLFF
cdr3_nt: TGCGCCAGCACGGAATCGGGGGGCCAAACTAATGAAAAACTGTTTTTT
j_call: TRBJ1-4
v_call: TRBV5-1
d_call: NA
clone_size: NA
cdr3_length: 16

cdr3_aa: CASSPPGQGANEQFF
cdr3_nt: TGTGCCAGCAGCCCCCCTGGACAGGGGGCGAATGAGCAGTTCTTC
j_call: TRBJ2-1
v_call: TRBV5-4
d_call: TRBD1
clone_size: NA
cdr3_length: 15

cdr3_aa: CASSFTGANSPLHF
cdr3_nt: TGTGCCAGCAGTTTTACTGGGGCAAATTCACCCCTCCACTTT
j_call: TRBJ1-6
v_call: TRBV27
d_call: NA
clone_size: once
cdr3_length: 14

cdr3_aa: CASSLCKILADTGELFF
cdr3_nt: TGTGCCAGCAGCTTATGTAAGATACTAGCTGATACCGGGGAGCTGTTTTTT
j_call: TRBJ2-2
v_call: TRBV7-3
d_call: NA
clone_size: once
cdr3_length: 17

cdr3_aa: CASSPRARNTEAFF
cdr3_nt: TGTGCCAGCAGCCCCAGGGCGAGGAACACTGAAGCTTTCTTT
j_call: TRBJ1-1
v_call: TRBV25-1
d_call: NA
clone_size: NA
cdr3_length: 14

cdr3_aa: CASSSTGLGETQYF
cdr3_nt: TGTGCCAGCAGCTCGACAGGGCTCGGGGAGACCCAGTACTTC
j_call: TRBJ2-5
v_call: TRBV5-6
d_call: TRBD1
clone_size: NA
cdr3_length: 14

cdr3_aa: CASTIAGGFRTQYF
cdr3_nt: TGTGCCAGCACGATAGCGGGTGGTTTTCGGACCCAGTACTTC
j_call: TRBJ2-5
v_call: TRBV28
d_call: TRBD2
clone_size: few
cdr3_length: 14

cdr3_aa: CASSLVQNYGYTF
cdr3_nt: TGTGCCAGCAGCTTGGTACAGAACTATGGCTACACCTTC
j_call: TRBJ1-2
v_call: TRBV5-8
d_call: NA
clone_size: NA
cdr3_length: 13

cdr3_aa: CATSDGGRADTQYF
cdr3_nt: TGTGCCACCAGTGATGGCGGGCGTGCAGATACGCAGTATTTT
j_call: TRBJ2-3
v_call: TRBV24-1
d_call: NA
clone_size: NA
cdr3_length: 14

cdr3_aa: CASSVAFADTQYF
cdr3_nt: TGTGCCAGCAGCGTAGCCTTTGCAGATACGCAGTATTTT
j_call: TRBJ2-3
v_call: TRBV9
d_call: NA
clone_size: NA
cdr3_length: 13

cdr3_aa: CASSLNQGETQYF
cdr3_nt: TGCGCCAGCAGCTTGAATCAGGGGGAGACCCAGTACTTC
j_call: TRBJ2-5
v_call: TRBV5-1
d_call: NA
clone_size: once
cdr3_length: 13

cdr3_aa: CAWNRDLNEKLFF
cdr3_nt: TGTGCCTGGAACAGGGACCTAAATGAAAAACTGTTTTTT
j_call: TRBJ1-4
v_call: TRBV30
d_call: NA
clone_size: NA
cdr3_length: 13

cdr3_aa: CASSLPASGGIDTQYF
cdr3_nt: TGCGCCAGCAGCTTGCCGGCTAGCGGGGGGATAGATACGCAGTATTTT
j_call: TRBJ2-3
v_call: TRBV5-1
d_call: TRBD2
clone_size: NA
cdr3_length: 16

cdr3_aa: CASSEIPGWETQYF
cdr3_nt: TGCGCCAGCAGCGAAATACCAGGGTGGGAGACCCAGTACTTC
j_call: TRBJ2-5
v_call: TRBV5-1
d_call: NA
clone_size: once
cdr3_length: 14

cdr3_aa: CASSQARTGDYSPLHF
cdr3_nt: TGTGCCAGCAGCCAAGCCCGGACAGGGGATTATTCACCCCTCCACTTT
j_call: TRBJ1-6
v_call: TRBV4-2
d_call: TRBD1
clone_size: NA
cdr3_length: 16

cdr3_aa: CASRLASTTGGAEYF
cdr3_nt: TGTGCAAGTCGCTTAGCGTCTACGACAGGGGGCGCCGAGTACTTC
j_call: TRBJ2-7
v_call: TRBV12-2
d_call: NA
clone_size: few
cdr3_length: 15

cdr3_aa: CASSPTSGKGGELFF
cdr3_nt: TGTGCCAGCAGCCCGACTAGCGGGAAGGGCGGGGAGCTGTTTTTT
j_call: TRBJ2-2
v_call: TRBV7-3
d_call: TRBD2
clone_size: NA
cdr3_length: 15

cdr3_aa: CASARAGGATGELFF
cdr3_nt: TGTGCCAGCGCACGAGCGGGGGGGGCCACCGGGGAGCTGTTTTTT
j_call: TRBJ2-2
v_call: TRBV5-4
d_call: TRBD2
clone_size: NA
cdr3_length: 15

cdr3_aa: CASSLGQGAPSKYQPQHF
cdr3_nt: TGTGCCAGCAGCCTGGGACAGGGGGCGCCTTCAAAGTATCAGCCCCAGCATTTT
j_call: TRBJ1-5
v_call: TRBV5-6
d_call: TRBD1
clone_size: few
cdr3_length: 18

cdr3_aa: CSVDTPSSYNEQFF
cdr3_nt: TGCAGCGTTGATACTCCTAGCTCCTACAATGAGCAGTTCTTC
j_call: TRBJ2-1
v_call: TRBV29-1
d_call: NA
clone_size: NA
cdr3_length: 14

cdr3_aa: CASTQGGGVYNEQFF
cdr3_nt: TGTGCCAGCACCCAGGGTGGCGGAGTGTACAATGAGCAGTTCTTC
j_call: TRBJ2-1
v_call: TRBV6-5
d_call: NA
clone_size: NA
cdr3_length: 15

cdr3_aa: CASKTAMNTEAFF
cdr3_nt: TGTGCCAGCAAGACAGCAATGAACACTGAAGCTTTCTTT
j_call: TRBJ1-1
v_call: TRBV28
d_call: NA
clone_size: NA
cdr3_length: 13

cdr3_aa: CASSPDRGPEKLFF
cdr3_nt: TGTGCCAGCTCACCGGACAGGGGTCCTGAAAAACTGTTTTTT
j_call: TRBJ1-4
v_call: TRBV18
d_call: TRBD1
clone_size: NA
cdr3_length: 14

cdr3_aa: CAISEWTGRDYTF
cdr3_nt: TGTGCCATCAGTGAATGGACAGGGAGGGACTACACCTTC
j_call: TRBJ1-2
v_call: TRBV10-3
d_call: TRBD1
clone_size: NA
cdr3_length: 13

cdr3_aa: CASRPPGSYEQYF
cdr3_nt: TGTGCCAGCAGACCTCCGGGTTCCTACGAGCAGTACTTC
j_call: TRBJ2-7
v_call: TRBV6-5
d_call: NA
clone_size: NA
cdr3_length: 13

cdr3_aa: CASSPMRGSTGTGELFF
cdr3_nt: TGTGCCAGCAGCCCCATGCGGGGGTCAACAGGGACCGGGGAGCTGTTTTTT
j_call: TRBJ2-2
v_call: TRBV3-1/TRBV3-2
d_call: NA
clone_size: NA
cdr3_length: 17

cdr3_aa: CAWSKPDRWTTYGYTF
cdr3_nt: TGTGCCTGGAGTAAGCCGGACAGGTGGACAACCTATGGCTACACCTTC
j_call: TRBJ1-2
v_call: TRBV30
d_call: TRBD1
clone_size: NA
cdr3_length: 16

cdr3_aa: CASSLTGGLHQPQHF
cdr3_nt: TGCGCCAGCTCCCTCACAGGGGGCCTTCATCAGCCCCAGCATTTT
j_call: TRBJ1-5
v_call: TRBV5-1
d_call: TRBD1
clone_size: NA
cdr3_length: 15

cdr3_aa: CASSAQGTENYGYTF
cdr3_nt: TGTGCCAGCAGCGCACAAGGGACAGAAAACTATGGCTACACCTTC
j_call: TRBJ1-2
v_call: TRBV7-2
d_call: TRBD1
clone_size: NA
cdr3_length: 15

cdr3_aa: CASSPLSGQAYEQYF
cdr3_nt: TGCGCCAGCAGCCCCCTCTCGGGACAGGCCTACGAGCAGTACTTC
j_call: TRBJ2-7
v_call: TRBV4-1
d_call: TRBD1
clone_size: NA
cdr3_length: 15

cdr3_aa: CASSYFLGQGQPQHF
cdr3_nt: TGTGCCAGCAGTTACTTTTTAGGACAGGGTCAGCCCCAGCATTTT
j_call: TRBJ1-5
v_call: TRBV6-2/TRBV6-3
d_call: TRBD1
clone_size: few
cdr3_length: 15

cdr3_aa: CASSRSMGQKDEKLFF
cdr3_nt: TGTGCCAGCAGCCGATCTATGGGACAGAAGGATGAAAAACTGTTTTTT
j_call: TRBJ1-4
v_call: TRBV3-1/TRBV3-2
d_call: TRBD1
clone_size: NA
cdr3_length: 16

cdr3_aa: CASSSGQVNYEQYF
cdr3_nt: TGTGCCAGCAGCTCGGGACAGGTTAACTACGAACAGTACTTC
j_call: TRBJ2-7
v_call: TRBV7-9
d_call: TRBD1
clone_size: NA
cdr3_length: 14

cdr3_aa: CASSLVGGTGYTF
cdr3_nt: TGTGCCAGCAGCCTAGTCGGAGGGACTGGCTACACCTTC
j_call: TRBJ1-2
v_call: TRBV7-8
d_call: NA
clone_size: once
cdr3_length: 13

cdr3_aa: CASGTGPYEQYF
cdr3_nt: TGTGCCTCCGGGACAGGACCCTACGAGCAGTACTTC
j_call: TRBJ2-7
v_call: TRBV28
d_call: TRBD1
clone_size: NA
cdr3_length: 12

cdr3_aa: CASSQLTSTDTQYF
cdr3_nt: TGTGCCAGCAGTCAGTTGACTAGCACAGATACGCAGTATTTT
j_call: TRBJ2-3
v_call: TRBV28
d_call: NA
clone_size: NA
cdr3_length: 14

cdr3_aa: CAIGTGFGNTIYF
cdr3_nt: TGTGCCATAGGGACAGGGTTCGGAAACACCATATATTTT
j_call: TRBJ1-3
v_call: TRBV10-3
d_call: TRBD1
clone_size: NA
cdr3_length: 13

cdr3_aa: CASSFLGGTGELFF
cdr3_nt: TGTGCCAGCAGCTTTCTCGGGGGCACCGGGGAGCTGTTTTTT
j_call: TRBJ2-2
v_call: TRBV3-1/TRBV3-2
d_call: NA
clone_size: NA
cdr3_length: 14

cdr3_aa: CASTIGGSYNEQFF
cdr3_nt: TGTGCCAGTACCATCGGGGGCTCCTACAATGAGCAGTTCTTC
j_call: TRBJ2-1
v_call: TRBV19
d_call: NA
clone_size: NA
cdr3_length: 14

cdr3_aa: CASSQDRLNEQFF
cdr3_nt: TGCGCCAGCAGCCAAGACCGGTTAAATGAGCAGTTCTTC
j_call: TRBJ2-1
v_call: TRBV4-1
d_call: NA
clone_size: NA
cdr3_length: 13

cdr3_aa: CASSLGTGIPDTQYF
cdr3_nt: TGTGCCAGCAGCTTGGGAACAGGTATCCCAGATACGCAGTATTTT
j_call: TRBJ2-3
v_call: TRBV5-8
d_call: NA
clone_size: NA
cdr3_length: 15

cdr3_aa: CASSQNLNSADTQYF
cdr3_nt: TGTGCCAGCAGCCAAAACCTAAACTCGGCAGATACGCAGTATTTT
j_call: TRBJ2-3
v_call: TRBV7-2
d_call: NA
clone_size: NA
cdr3_length: 15

cdr3_aa: CASRSTGGQGSTGELFF
cdr3_nt: TGCGCCAGCAGATCTACGGGAGGACAGGGGAGCACCGGGGAGCTGTTTTTT
j_call: TRBJ2-2
v_call: TRBV5-1
d_call: TRBD1
clone_size: NA
cdr3_length: 17

cdr3_aa: CATSVGGETQYF
cdr3_nt: TGTGCCACGTCGGTGGGGGGGGAGACCCAGTACTTC
j_call: TRBJ2-5
v_call: TRBV11-2
d_call: TRBD2
clone_size: NA
cdr3_length: 12

cdr3_aa: CASSPGAIPGDQHF
cdr3_nt: TGTGCCAGCTCACCAGGGGCGATACCAGGCGACCAGCATTTT
j_call: TRBJ1-5
v_call: TRBV18
d_call: NA
clone_size: NA
cdr3_length: 14

cdr3_aa: CAISGTSGGYSEQFF
cdr3_nt: TGTGCCATCAGTGGGACTAGCGGGGGGTACAGTGAGCAGTTCTTC
j_call: TRBJ2-1
v_call: TRBV10-3
d_call: TRBD2
clone_size: NA
cdr3_length: 15

cdr3_aa: CASSESGFNQPQHF
cdr3_nt: TGCGCCAGCAGTGAGTCCGGTTTCAATCAGCCCCAGCATTTT
j_call: TRBJ1-5
v_call: TRBV10-1
d_call: NA
clone_size: once
cdr3_length: 14

cdr3_aa: CAWGKRGGTYEQYF
cdr3_nt: TGTGCCTGGGGAAAGCGGGGGGGGACCTACGAGCAGTACTTC
j_call: TRBJ2-7
v_call: TRBV30
d_call: TRBD2
clone_size: once
cdr3_length: 14